This TCR beta chain was recorded in a study of identifying expanded T cells in peripheral blood. CDR1 is SGHDN and CDR2 is FVKESK in the germline V gene. The CDR3 covers 15 residues. V gave up 4 bases and J gave up 6 bases; unmatched junction bases: 9. Measured with immunoSEQ multiplex PCR; TCRdb has only the in-frame clones, and not every one. The data contain tens of thousands of clones, about 80% of them seen just once; the ten biggest clones take up approximately 19%. The TCR comes from a person aged 18 to 75 in good health. Sequenced sample: blood. The chain recombines TRBV14 with TRBJ2-3; 8 bases align to TRBD1. The CDR3 spells CASSPWDRSTDTQYF. The CDR3 DNA reads TGTGCCAGCAGCCCGTGGGACAGGTCGACGGATACGCAGTATTTT.